This entry describes one T cell receptor beta chain. The sample is drawn from a study of T cells in Graves' hyperthyroidism and ophthalmopathy. Researchers took RNA transcripts and amplified the TCR beta CDR3 regions from them. The TCR CDR3 was amplified in a first-round RT-PCR using the HTBI primer set. Each CDR3 protein gets one entry after TCRdb re-called the multiplex PCR reads with MiXCR. The sample yields about 640,000 distinct CDR3 sequences, around 20% seen once. The germline V gene has CDR1 SEHNR and CDR2 FQNEAQ (reference sequence). The V and J ends lost 5 bases and 3 bases respectively, with 8 bases between them. There are 12 residues in the CDR3.

The material sequenced was blood. The V call is TRBV7-9, the J call TRBJ2-7, with D uncertain. The source is a man aged 25-40 years with Graves' ophthalmopathy. The CDR3, as DNA: TGTGCCAGCAGCCATGGAGACTACGAGCAGTACTTC. Translating gives CASSHGDYEQYF.